Listed below are T cell receptor beta chains from one sample, sequenced in a study of read filtering for tumor transcriptome and immune sequencing. TCRdb re-called the reads through MiXCR, storing one row per CDR3 protein. The sample shows some 130,000 distinct CDR3 sequences, about an eighth of them seen only once. The sample was a population of CD138-negative cells sorted from bone marrow. The receptors were sampled from a donor aged 40 or over with multiple myeloma. The CDR3 runs from the conserved cysteine through the conserved F or W. The D gene is left open where the match is weak.

CDR3aa | d_gene | j_gene | v_gene
CASSAEISDTQYF | - | TRBJ2-3 | TRBV6-1
CSVVTSGANVLTF | - | TRBJ2-6 | TRBV29-1
CASSQGRFQETQYF | - | TRBJ2-5 | TRBV3-1
CASSLMEYPGTDTQYF | - | TRBJ2-3 | TRBV7-9
CAISETPTNTEAFF | - | TRBJ1-1 | TRBV10-3
CATSDDTGGEQFF | TRBD1 | TRBJ2-1 | TRBV24-1
CASRTSSGGSSGTQYF | TRBD2 | TRBJ2-3 | TRBV6-6
CASSKTTGAPGELFF | TRBD1 | TRBJ2-2 | TRBV7-9
CASSLTSGRSTGELFF | TRBD2 | TRBJ2-2 | TRBV5-1
CASSSSTGGMGEKLFF | TRBD1 | TRBJ1-4 | TRBV28